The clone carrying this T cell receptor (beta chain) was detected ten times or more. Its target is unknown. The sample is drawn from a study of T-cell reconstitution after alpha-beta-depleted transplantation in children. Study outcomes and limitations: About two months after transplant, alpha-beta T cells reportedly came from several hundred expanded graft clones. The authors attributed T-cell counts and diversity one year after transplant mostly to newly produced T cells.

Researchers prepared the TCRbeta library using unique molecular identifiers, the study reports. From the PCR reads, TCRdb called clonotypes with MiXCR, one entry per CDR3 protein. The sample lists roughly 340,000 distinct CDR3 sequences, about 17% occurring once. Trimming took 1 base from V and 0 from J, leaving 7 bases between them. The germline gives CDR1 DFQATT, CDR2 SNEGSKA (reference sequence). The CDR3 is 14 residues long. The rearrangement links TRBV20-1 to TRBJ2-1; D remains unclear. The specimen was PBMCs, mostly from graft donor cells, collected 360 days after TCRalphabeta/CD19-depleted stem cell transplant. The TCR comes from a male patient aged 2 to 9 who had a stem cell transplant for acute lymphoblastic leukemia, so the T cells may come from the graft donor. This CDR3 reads CSARAMSSYNEQFF. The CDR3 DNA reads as TGCAGTGCTAGAGCGATGAGCTCCTACAATGAGCAGTTCTTC.